The rows below give T cell receptor beta chains drawn from one sample of a study of cytomegalovirus exposure and HLA in healthy donors. Assay used: immunoSEQ multiplex PCR; TCRdb lists only in-frame clones, some missing. Of about 55,000 clones in the sample, 75% to 95% are singletons; the top ten hold roughly 3%. Sequencing used PBMCs. The source of these receptors is a man aged 18 to 35 in good health and CMV-seronegative. Both conserved end residues are part of each CDR3. A D gene is named only where the DNA matches it firmly. Part of the rows lack a size; the others show once, few, many or a class for expanded clones.

D gene: TRBD1
V gene: TRBV5-4
J gene: TRBJ2-7
clone size: .
CDR3 protein: CASSGDRGQGGLEQYF
CDR3 DNA: TGTGCCAGCAGCGGGGACAGGGGTCAAGGGGGCCTCGAGCAGTACTTC

D gene: .
V gene: TRBV4-1
J gene: TRBJ1-4
clone size: .
CDR3 protein: CASSQAGDGSPNEKLFF
CDR3 DNA: TGCGCCAGCAGCCAAGCCGGGGATGGCTCCCCTAATGAAAAACTGTTTTTT

D gene: .
V gene: TRBV6-1
J gene: TRBJ1-2
clone size: .
CDR3 protein: CASSRTANYGYTF
CDR3 DNA: TGTGCCAGCAGTCGTACAGCTAACTATGGCTACACCTTC

D gene: .
V gene: TRBV29-1
J gene: TRBJ2-1
clone size: .
CDR3 protein: CSVDELGAMGPHEQFF
CDR3 DNA: TGCAGCGTTGACGAACTGGGGGCGATGGGTCCCCATGAGCAGTTCTTC

D gene: .
V gene: TRBV6-1
J gene: TRBJ2-5
clone size: .
CDR3 protein: CASSEAATQYF
CDR3 DNA: TGTGCCAGCAGTGAAGCGGCAACCCAGTACTTC

D gene: TRBD1
V gene: TRBV2
J gene: TRBJ2-5
clone size: .
CDR3 protein: CASSERTGRETQYF
CDR3 DNA: TGTGCCAGCAGCGAACGGACAGGGCGGGAGACCCAGTACTTC

D gene: TRBD1
V gene: TRBV18
J gene: TRBJ2-3
clone size: .
CDR3 protein: CASSPTGARTDTQYF
CDR3 DNA: TGTGCCAGCTCACCTACAGGGGCACGGACAGATACGCAGTATTTT

D gene: .
V gene: TRBV5-1
J gene: TRBJ2-2
clone size: .
CDR3 protein: CASSLGALLDTGELFF
CDR3 DNA: TGCGCCAGCAGCTTGGGAGCTCTTCTCGACACCGGGGAGCTGTTTTTT

D gene: .
V gene: TRBV20-1
J gene: TRBJ1-4
clone size: .
CDR3 protein: CSAPSNRDTFF
CDR3 DNA: TGCAGTGCTCCGAGCAACCGGGACACGTTTTTT

D gene: .
V gene: TRBV27
J gene: TRBJ2-3
clone size: .
CDR3 protein: CASSPLGGSTDTQYF
CDR3 DNA: TGTGCCAGCAGCCCCCTTGGCGGGAGCACAGATACGCAGTATTTT

D gene: .
V gene: TRBV6-1
J gene: TRBJ1-5
clone size: .
CDR3 protein: CASSGSSGRYSNQPQHF
CDR3 DNA: TGTGCCAGCAGTGGGTCCTCAGGGCGCTATAGCAATCAGCCCCAGCATTTT

D gene: TRBD2
V gene: TRBV11-2
J gene: TRBJ2-1
clone size: .
CDR3 protein: CASSLTSGPYNEQFF
CDR3 DNA: TGTGCCAGCAGCCTGACTAGCGGGCCCTACAATGAGCAGTTCTTC

D gene: .
V gene: TRBV7-2
J gene: TRBJ2-5
clone size: once
CDR3 protein: CASSSFQETQYF
CDR3 DNA: TGTGCCAGCAGCTCCTTCCAAGAGACCCAGTACTTC

D gene: TRBD1
V gene: TRBV27
J gene: TRBJ2-1
clone size: .
CDR3 protein: CARPGQGSYNEQFF
CDR3 DNA: TGTGCCAGACCGGGACAGGGGTCCTACAATGAGCAGTTCTTC

D gene: TRBD2
V gene: TRBV18
J gene: TRBJ2-1
clone size: .
CDR3 protein: CASSQLSAGLAYNEQFF
CDR3 DNA: TGTGCCAGCTCACAGCTATCAGCGGGGCTAGCCTACAATGAGCAGTTCTTC

D gene: .
V gene: TRBV2
J gene: TRBJ2-7
clone size: medium-sized
CDR3 protein: CASSETGISSEQYF
CDR3 DNA: TGTGCCAGCAGTGAAACAGGAATATCATCCGAGCAGTACTTC

D gene: TRBD1
V gene: TRBV10-3
J gene: TRBJ2-7
clone size: .
CDR3 protein: CAISASGTADEQYF
CDR3 DNA: TGTGCCATCAGTGCTTCCGGGACAGCTGACGAGCAGTACTTC

D gene: .
V gene: TRBV11-2
J gene: TRBJ2-1
clone size: .
CDR3 protein: CASSLLALSSYNEQFF
CDR3 DNA: TGTGCCAGCAGCTTACTAGCGCTCAGCTCCTACAATGAGCAGTTCTTC

D gene: TRBD2
V gene: TRBV6-4
J gene: TRBJ2-1
clone size: few
CDR3 protein: CASSGLAGDYNEQFF
CDR3 DNA: TGTGCCAGCAGTGGACTAGCGGGAGACTACAATGAGCAGTTCTTC

D gene: TRBD1
V gene: TRBV5-1
J gene: TRBJ2-7
clone size: .
CDR3 protein: CASSFDAGTVYEQYF
CDR3 DNA: TGCGCCAGCAGCTTCGACGCCGGGACAGTCTACGAGCAGTACTTC

D gene: .
V gene: TRBV2
J gene: TRBJ2-3
clone size: once
CDR3 protein: CASSEGGGIFTDTQYF
CDR3 DNA: TGTGCCAGCAGTGAAGGCGGCGGAATTTTCACAGATACGCAGTATTTT

D gene: TRBD1
V gene: TRBV5-1
J gene: TRBJ2-3
clone size: .
CDR3 protein: CASTNRDRVYTDTQYF
CDR3 DNA: TGCGCCAGCACCAACCGGGACAGGGTTTACACAGATACGCAGTATTTT

D gene: TRBD2
V gene: TRBV7-8
J gene: TRBJ2-1
clone size: .
CDR3 protein: CASSLRLAGLKVNEQFF
CDR3 DNA: TGTGCCAGCAGCTTACGGCTAGCGGGTCTCAAAGTGAATGAGCAGTTCTTC

D gene: TRBD1
V gene: TRBV13
J gene: TRBJ2-4
clone size: .
CDR3 protein: CASSLGAGGDKNIQYF
CDR3 DNA: TGTGCCAGCAGCTTAGGGGCAGGGGGAGATAAAAACATTCAGTACTTC

D gene: .
V gene: TRBV28
J gene: TRBJ1-1
clone size: .
CDR3 protein: CASSFFFRGLNTEAFF
CDR3 DNA: TGTGCCAGCAGTTTTTTTTTCAGAGGGCTGAACACTGAAGCTTTCTTT

D gene: .
V gene: TRBV7-2
J gene: TRBJ2-7
clone size: few
CDR3 protein: CASSPEVAEAYEQYF
CDR3 DNA: TGTGCCAGCAGCCCCGAGGTTGCCGAGGCCTACGAGCAGTACTTC

D gene: TRBD2
V gene: TRBV5-4
J gene: TRBJ2-1
clone size: .
CDR3 protein: CASSLVRLAGEYNEQFF
CDR3 DNA: TGTGCCAGCAGCTTGGTCCGTCTAGCGGGAGAATACAATGAGCAGTTCTTC

D gene: TRBD2
V gene: TRBV6-5
J gene: TRBJ2-7
clone size: .
CDR3 protein: CASSPGLAGYEQYF
CDR3 DNA: TGTGCCAGCAGTCCGGGACTAGCTGGCTACGAGCAGTACTTC

D gene: .
V gene: TRBV2
J gene: TRBJ2-1
clone size: .
CDR3 protein: CASSGPFRYNEQFF
CDR3 DNA: TGTGCCAGCAGTGGTCCTTTTCGCTACAATGAGCAGTTCTTC

D gene: .
V gene: TRBV9
J gene: TRBJ2-1
clone size: .
CDR3 protein: CASSVSDYNEQFF
CDR3 DNA: TGTGCCAGCAGCGTCTCAGATTACAATGAGCAGTTCTTC

D gene: .
V gene: TRBV27
J gene: TRBJ2-6
clone size: once
CDR3 protein: CASSLLEASPGANVLTF
CDR3 DNA: TGTGCCAGCAGCCTACTTGAGGCAAGCCCTGGGGCCAACGTCCTGACTTTC

D gene: .
V gene: TRBV7-9
J gene: TRBJ2-7
clone size: .
CDR3 protein: CASSHRPGVGREQYF
CDR3 DNA: TGTGCCAGCAGCCATCGCCCGGGGGTGGGTAGGGAGCAGTACTTC

D gene: .
V gene: TRBV29-1
J gene: TRBJ2-3
clone size: few
CDR3 protein: CSAPQGGQSFTDTQYF
CDR3 DNA: TGCAGCGCCCCCCAGGGGGGACAGTCTTTCACAGATACGCAGTATTTT

D gene: TRBD1
V gene: TRBV27
J gene: TRBJ2-7
clone size: .
CDR3 protein: CASSEGDRGTEQYF
CDR3 DNA: TGTGCCAGCAGTGAAGGGGACAGGGGGACCGAGCAGTACTTC

D gene: .
V gene: TRBV5-1
J gene: TRBJ1-5
clone size: once
CDR3 protein: CASRAGGNQPQHF
CDR3 DNA: TGCGCCAGCAGGGCGGGCGGGAATCAGCCCCAGCATTTT

D gene: .
V gene: TRBV20-1
J gene: TRBJ1-2
clone size: few
CDR3 protein: CSASQTGGYTF
CDR3 DNA: TGCAGTGCTTCCCAGACGGGAGGCTACACCTTC

D gene: .
V gene: TRBV7-2
J gene: TRBJ1-1
clone size: .
CDR3 protein: CASSLGGRTITEAFF
CDR3 DNA: TGTGCCAGCAGCTTAGGGGGCAGGACTATAACTGAAGCTTTCTTT

D gene: .
V gene: TRBV27
J gene: TRBJ2-2
clone size: .
CDR3 protein: CASSSPGTTGELFF
CDR3 DNA: TGTGCCAGCAGTTCACCCGGTACTACCGGGGAGCTGTTTTTT

D gene: TRBD2
V gene: TRBV5-1
J gene: TRBJ2-7
clone size: .
CDR3 protein: CASSLFTSGSNEQYF
CDR3 DNA: TGCGCCAGCAGCTTGTTCACTAGCGGGAGCAACGAGCAGTACTTC

D gene: TRBD1
V gene: TRBV5-1
J gene: TRBJ2-7
clone size: .
CDR3 protein: CASSLEGQGTREQYF
CDR3 DNA: TGCGCCAGCAGCTTGGAAGGACAGGGCACCAGGGAGCAGTACTTC

D gene: .
V gene: TRBV7-2
J gene: TRBJ2-7
clone size: .
CDR3 protein: CASSLDLVGDEQYF
CDR3 DNA: TGTGCCAGCAGCTTAGATCTGGTCGGTGACGAGCAGTACTTC

D gene: .
V gene: TRBV11-2
J gene: TRBJ2-3
clone size: .
CDR3 protein: CASSLGEVTQYF
CDR3 DNA: TGTGCCAGCAGCTTAGGGGAGGTTACGCAGTATTTT

D gene: .
V gene: TRBV21-1
J gene: TRBJ1-3
clone size: once
CDR3 protein: CASSKGRALGNTIYF
CDR3 DNA: TGTGCCAGCAGCAAAGGGAGGGCGTTAGGAAACACCATATATTTT

D gene: TRBD1
V gene: TRBV6-1
J gene: TRBJ1-2
clone size: .
CDR3 protein: CASSIRTGGGYTF
CDR3 DNA: TGTGCCAGCAGTATCCGGACAGGGGGAGGCTACACCTTC

D gene: .
V gene: TRBV19
J gene: TRBJ2-7
clone size: .
CDR3 protein: CASSASGNEQYF
CDR3 DNA: TGTGCCAGTAGTGCGTCCGGGAACGAGCAGTACTTC

D gene: TRBD1
V gene: TRBV6-6
J gene: TRBJ2-7
clone size: .
CDR3 protein: CASSAPGGEQYF
CDR3 DNA: TGTGCCAGCAGTGCCCCAGGGGGCGAGCAGTACTTC

D gene: .
V gene: TRBV6-1
J gene: TRBJ2-5
clone size: .
CDR3 protein: CASKQTGWETQYF
CDR3 DNA: TGTGCCAGCAAACAAACAGGTTGGGAGACCCAGTACTTC

D gene: .
V gene: TRBV5-1
J gene: TRBJ2-1
clone size: .
CDR3 protein: CASSLGDYNEQFF
CDR3 DNA: TGCGCCAGCAGCTTGGGAGACTACAATGAGCAGTTCTTC

D gene: TRBD2
V gene: TRBV18
J gene: TRBJ2-1
clone size: .
CDR3 protein: CASSPYMRTSGRSSYNEQFF
CDR3 DNA: TGTGCCAGCTCACCCTACATGAGGACTAGCGGGAGAAGCTCCTACAATGAGCAGTTCTTC

D gene: TRBD1
V gene: TRBV23-1
J gene: TRBJ1-1
clone size: .
CDR3 protein: CASTTREGGPEAFF
CDR3 DNA: TGCGCCAGCACCACTCGGGAAGGGGGCCCTGAAGCTTTCTTT

D gene: TRBD2
V gene: TRBV4-1
J gene: TRBJ2-1
clone size: .
CDR3 protein: CASSPGGGSGRADEQFF
CDR3 DNA: TGCGCCAGCAGCCCGGGGGGGGGTAGCGGGAGGGCCGATGAGCAGTTCTTC

D gene: .
V gene: TRBV28
J gene: TRBJ1-2
clone size: .
CDR3 protein: CASRVDRGNYGYTF
CDR3 DNA: TGTGCCAGCAGAGTCGATCGAGGTAACTATGGCTACACCTTC

D gene: .
V gene: TRBV5-1
J gene: TRBJ1-1
clone size: .
CDR3 protein: CASSSQLQRAEAFF
CDR3 DNA: TGCGCCAGCAGCTCCCAACTTCAGCGGGCTGAAGCTTTCTTT

D gene: .
V gene: TRBV5-1
J gene: TRBJ2-1
clone size: .
CDR3 protein: CASSLVADSSEQFF
CDR3 DNA: TGCGCCAGCAGCTTGGTGGCCGACAGCTCTGAGCAGTTCTTC

D gene: .
V gene: TRBV7-9
J gene: TRBJ2-1
clone size: .
CDR3 protein: CASSLLRSSYNEQFF
CDR3 DNA: TGTGCCAGCAGCTTATTGCGGAGCTCCTACAATGAGCAGTTCTTC

D gene: .
V gene: TRBV6-1
J gene: TRBJ2-2
clone size: few
CDR3 protein: CASSETGQNTGELFF
CDR3 DNA: TGTGCCAGCAGTGAAACGGGACAGAACACCGGGGAGCTGTTTTTT

D gene: TRBD1
V gene: TRBV27
J gene: TRBJ2-4
clone size: .
CDR3 protein: CASSLAGDRGLAKNIQYF
CDR3 DNA: TGTGCCAGCAGTTTGGCGGGGGACAGGGGGCTAGCCAAAAACATTCAGTACTTC

D gene: TRBD1
V gene: TRBV25-1
J gene: TRBJ2-5
clone size: .
CDR3 protein: CASSPDRATGETQYF
CDR3 DNA: TGTGCCAGCAGCCCGGACAGGGCGACTGGAGAGACCCAGTACTTC

D gene: TRBD1
V gene: TRBV18
J gene: TRBJ1-2
clone size: .
CDR3 protein: CASSPKTGYGYTF
CDR3 DNA: TGTGCCAGCTCACCAAAGACAGGGTATGGCTACACCTTC

D gene: TRBD2
V gene: TRBV7-6
J gene: TRBJ2-1
clone size: .
CDR3 protein: CASSLAGREVHNEQFF
CDR3 DNA: TGTGCCAGCAGCTTAGCGGGGCGGGAGGTCCACAATGAGCAGTTCTTC